One TCR beta chain is described in this entry. This sample was included in a study of prognosis after radiotherapy for stage I lung cancer. Study-level background: Six to eight patients presented with squamous cell carcinoma, about 12 with adenocarcinoma.

The CDR3 is 15 amino acids. V was shortened by 5 bases and J by 0 bases, with 13 bases between the two germline ends. Germline V lookup: CDR1 MDHEN, CDR2 SYDVKM. TCR beta CDR3 was amplified from genomic DNA by two-round multiplex PCR. Used in first-round PCR were primers specific to each TRBV and TRBJ gene. Each CDR3 protein gets one entry after TCRdb re-called the multiplex PCR reads with MiXCR. The sample yields around 25,000 distinct CDR3 sequences, 35% to 40% seen once. V gene TRBV28 combines with J gene TRBJ1-1; possibly TRBD1 for D (6 bases). The clonotype comes from a donor aged 50 or older with non-small cell lung cancer. The sample in question was PBMCs, obtained before or after stereotactic body radiation therapy (not recorded which). As DNA, the CDR3 is TGTGCCAGCAGTACTCCCGGGACACTGAACACTGAAGCTTTCTTT. Protein product: CASSTPGTLNTEAFF.